These T cell receptor beta chains were read from a single sample in a study of blood T cell repertoires in COVID-19. Generated by immunoSEQ multiplex PCR, the TCRdb table keeps only in-frame clones and is missing some. The table has some 150,000 clones, about 77% seen once. Input material: peripheral blood. The receptors come from a woman over 75 with acute or convalescent COVID-19. The CDR3 runs from the conserved cysteine through the conserved F or W.

cdr3_aa: CASSMRTGQGAKEGDTQYF
j_call: TRBJ2-3
v_call: TRBV19

cdr3_aa: CASSVTGSSYEQYF
j_call: TRBJ2-7
v_call: TRBV5-1

cdr3_aa: CASTLSWDRSVHEQYF
j_call: TRBJ2-7
v_call: TRBV5-1

cdr3_aa: CASSGRTAPYEQYF
j_call: TRBJ2-7
v_call: TRBV28

cdr3_aa: CASSLETGNGYTF
j_call: TRBJ1-2
v_call: TRBV5-1

cdr3_aa: CASSTPSGSVYEQYF
j_call: TRBJ2-7
v_call: TRBV19

cdr3_aa: CASSPLDRGTEAFF
j_call: TRBJ1-1
v_call: TRBV18

cdr3_aa: CASSPGGAYNEQFF
j_call: TRBJ2-1
v_call: TRBV19

cdr3_aa: CARGGGDAYEQYF
j_call: TRBJ2-7
v_call: TRBV30

cdr3_aa: CASSLEGTAFSGNTIYF
j_call: TRBJ1-3
v_call: TRBV5-1

cdr3_aa: CASSGTRGGGNIQYF
j_call: TRBJ2-4
v_call: TRBV7-2

cdr3_aa: CASSQTGVMTGANVLTF
j_call: TRBJ2-6
v_call: TRBV6-6

cdr3_aa: CASSPRTAIRPQHF
j_call: TRBJ1-5
v_call: TRBV28

cdr3_aa: CASGRGLAGEGVMTDTQYF
j_call: TRBJ2-3
v_call: TRBV12-5

cdr3_aa: CASSEAWRAVGQETQYF
j_call: TRBJ2-5
v_call: TRBV2

cdr3_aa: CASRKPGTGGSGANVLTF
j_call: TRBJ2-6
v_call: TRBV19

cdr3_aa: CATSRDRPGRNYGYTF
j_call: TRBJ1-2
v_call: TRBV15

cdr3_aa: CASSVDTGASGQYNEQFF
j_call: TRBJ2-1
v_call: TRBV9

cdr3_aa: CASSLQGARQPQHF
j_call: TRBJ1-5
v_call: TRBV5-6

cdr3_aa: CASSSLPLYEQYF
j_call: TRBJ2-7
v_call: TRBV28

cdr3_aa: CASSQVMGPWSPLHF
j_call: TRBJ1-6
v_call: TRBV4-1

cdr3_aa: CASSSGQNSNQPQHF
j_call: TRBJ1-5
v_call: TRBV18

cdr3_aa: CASSRLTGYEQYF
j_call: TRBJ2-7
v_call: TRBV18

cdr3_aa: CASSPDRHYGYTF
j_call: TRBJ1-2
v_call: TRBV5-1

cdr3_aa: CASRPGLQETQYF
j_call: TRBJ2-5
v_call: TRBV4-1

cdr3_aa: CASSEVAGGQDEQYF
j_call: TRBJ2-7
v_call: TRBV6-1

cdr3_aa: CAWSGTGGIYGYTF
j_call: TRBJ1-2
v_call: TRBV30

cdr3_aa: CSVQRSNTGELFF
j_call: TRBJ2-2
v_call: TRBV29-1

cdr3_aa: CASSIKLAGVRNEQFF
j_call: TRBJ2-1
v_call: TRBV19